The TCR beta chain under discussion was sequenced for a study of radiotherapy plus CTLA-4 blockade in lung cancer (dated by TCRdb to 2016 to 2019). Broadly, across the study: Objective responses occurred in around 20% of enrolled patients, and approximately 34% achieved disease control.

The study tested focal radiation therapy combined with CTLA-4 blockade (ipilimumab) in patients with chemo-refractory metastatic non-small-cell lung cancer. The study at large found these results: After treatment with radiotherapy and ipilimumab, TCR clones that came from tumors expanded in the peripheral blood. The strongest predictors of response, as reported, were early dynamic changes in blood T cell clones along with a rise in serum interferon-beta after radiation.

Libraries came from the immunoSEQ multiplex PCR assay. TCRdb took this table from immuneACCESS and kept in-frame rearrangements with V and J called. Such tables lack part of the clones; where checked against another copy, unresolved V genes explain under half of the gap, and the rest is unexplained. The sample yields roughly 76,000 clones; 70% to 85% were counted once. In total, the top ten clones hold 9.5% to 10% of the sample. A word on this clone: The antigen it recognizes is unknown. No base qualities exist here, and no much larger clone lies one base off it.

This receptor was identified in a human donor with non-small cell lung cancer whose response to radiotherapy plus ipilimumab could not be evaluated. The source was peripheral blood, collected from a patient treated with radiotherapy plus ipilimumab.

The nucleotides read TGTGCCAGTAGTACTACTAGCGGGTTTACCTACGAGCAGTACTTC. Its protein product is CASSTTSGFTYEQYF. The chain was built from TRBV19 and TRBJ2-7, and 9 junction bases match TRBD2. From V the trimming removes 4 bases and from J it removes 2 bases, while the gene matches leave 6 bases of the junction unaccounted for. From its cysteine to its phenylalanine, the CDR3 spans 15 amino acids. Only CDR3 DNA remains: 45 bases, in frame from the first base. The CDR1 and CDR2 encoded by the germline V gene (reference sequence) are LNHDA and SQIVND.